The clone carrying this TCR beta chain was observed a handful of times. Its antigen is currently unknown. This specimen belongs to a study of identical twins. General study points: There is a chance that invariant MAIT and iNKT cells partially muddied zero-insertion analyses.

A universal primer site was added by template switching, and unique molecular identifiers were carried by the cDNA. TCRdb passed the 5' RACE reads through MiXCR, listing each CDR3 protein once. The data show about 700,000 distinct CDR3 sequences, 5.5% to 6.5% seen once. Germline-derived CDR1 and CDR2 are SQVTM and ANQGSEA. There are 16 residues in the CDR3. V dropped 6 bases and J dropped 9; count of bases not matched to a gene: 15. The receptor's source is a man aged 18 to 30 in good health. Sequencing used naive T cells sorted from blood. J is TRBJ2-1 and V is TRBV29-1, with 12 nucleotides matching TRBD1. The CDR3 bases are TGCAGCGTGGAACGGGTGGGACAGGGGGCTTTGGTTGAGCAGTTCTTC. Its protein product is CSVERVGQGALVEQFF.